This passage covers 15 T cell receptor beta chains from one sample sequenced in a study of regulatory T cells in long-lasting Graves disease. Combining iRepertoire HTBI primers with Arm-PCR of CDR3 regions, the authors built TCR beta libraries. TCRdb ran MiXCR on the multiplex PCR reads and lists one entry per CDR3 protein. The sample has around 400,000 distinct CDR3 sequences, 23% seen once. Specified time point: persistent/refractory GD, antithyroid drugs over 5 years with positive TRAb. After RNA was extracted from PBMCs, the TCR library was made from it. The source material was peripheral blood mononuclear cells (PBMCs), sampled when the disease was refractory, from a patient treated with antithyroid drugs. The receptors come from a female donor with Graves disease.

V usage is TRBV18 and J usage is TRBJ2-7; 11 bases line up with TRBD1. The CDR3 loop spans 15 amino acids. The germline V gene has CDR1 KGHSH and CDR2 LQKENI. Losses at the gene ends were 3 bases for V and 6 bases for J; bases not matched to a gene: 7. CDR3 region: CASSPWDRGFGEQYF. Written as DNA, the CDR3 is TGTGCCAGCTCACCCTGGGACAGGGGGTTTGGCGAGCAGTACTTC.

This clonotype was observed many times. The V and J genes are TRBV28 and TRBJ2-5; possible D gene TRBD2, 6 bases. The CDR3 spans 15 residues. Germline loops: CDR1 MDHEN, CDR2 SYDVKM. Trimming pared 3 bases from V and 4 bases from J, leaving 15 bases between. DNA for the CDR3: TGTGCCAGCAGTTTTCCGGGAGAGGGGCGAGAGACCCAGTACTTC. Residues: CASSFPGEGRETQYF.

This clonotype turned up a few times. V is TRBV20-1 and J is TRBJ2-7; unclear D gene. V was clipped by 3 bases and J by 2 bases, with 11 bases between them. The germline CDR1 and CDR2 sequences are DFQATT and SNEGSKA (reference sequence). CDR3 length equals 13 residues. The CDR3 protein is CSASLSSPYEQYF. The CDR3 DNA sequence: TGCAGTGCTAGTCTCTCCAGTCCCTACGAGCAGTACTTC.

V usage is TRBV11-2 and J usage is TRBJ2-1; D is undetermined. The CDR3 totals 14 residues. Germline-derived CDR1 and CDR2 are SGHAT and FQNNGV. The V end lost 4 bases, the J end lost 5 bases, and 12 bases lay between the germline ends. The CDR3 reads CASSSRARNNEQFF. In DNA form, the CDR3 reads TGTGCCAGCAGCTCTAGAGCCCGGAACAATGAGCAGTTCTTC.

This clonotype was recorded a few times. The V call is TRBV29-1, the J call TRBJ1-5; D is possibly TRBD1 (5 bases). The ends were cut back, 6 bases at V and 4 bases at J, with 19 bases in the middle. This CDR3 comprises 15 residues. CDR1 is SQVTM, CDR2 ANQGSEA, per germline. This chain's CDR3 is CSVGLRLGSNQPQHF. The CDR3 DNA is TGCAGCGTGGGGCTGAGGTTGGGCTCGAATCAGCCCCAGCATTTT.

As regards this clonotype: A clone one base away is much larger, so this may be a read error. This rearrangement joins TRBV6-2 or TRBV6-3 to TRBJ2-5; D is possibly TRBD1 (5 bases). The germline gives CDR1 MNHEY, CDR2 SVGEGT. Trimming removed 6 bases at V and 5 bases at J, with 7 bases between. The CDR3 has 11 residues. CDR3 protein: CASRGHETQYF. The CDR3 coding sequence is TGTGCCAGCAGGGGGCATGAGACCCAGTACTTC.

This chain joins TRBV27 and TRBJ2-3; D is tentatively TRBD1 or TRBD2 (5 bases each). Germline CDR1 and CDR2: MNHEY and SMNVEV (reference sequence). This CDR3 is built from 14 residues. The V end lost 5 bases, the J end lost 8 bases, and 17 bases lay between the germline ends. The CDR3, as DNA: TGTGCCAGCAGTCGGCTAGGGGAGTTCGGTACGCAGTATTTT. Protein product: CASSRLGEFGTQYF.

The J gene is TRBJ2-6, the V gene TRBV3-1; D gene uncertain. CDR1 is LGHDT, CDR2 YNNKEL, per germline (reference sequence). The CDR3 runs 16 residues. V lost 0 bases, J lost 0 bases, and 6 bases lay in between. The CDR3 spells CASSQDLGSGANVLTF. The CDR3 DNA reads as TGTGCCAGCAGCCAAGATCTGGGCTCTGGGGCCAACGTCCTGACTTTC.

The chain recombines TRBV29-1 with TRBJ2-5; TRBD2 matches 9 bases. The CDR3 runs to 12 residues. Germline V CDR1 and CDR2: SQVTM, ANQGSEA. The V segment lost 8 bases and the J segment 5 bases; nucleotides outside the gene matches: 6. This chain's CDR3 is CSSGAGGETQYF. The CDR3 DNA follows: TGCAGCTCCGGGGCGGGAGGGGAGACCCAGTACTTC.

Notes on this clonotype: A read error may explain this, as a much larger clone is one base away. The V gene is TRBV3-2, the J gene TRBJ2-5; TRBD1, the table's D call, was not compared with the DNA. TRBV3-2 is labeled a pseudogene. This CDR3 spans 12 amino acids. As DNA, the CDR3 is TGTGCCAGCAGCCAAAGCCAGGGGGGCCAGTACTTC. Protein product: CASSQSQGGQYF.

V is TRBV20-1 and J is TRBJ2-2; possibly TRBD2 for D (5 bases). This CDR3 has 16 residues. Germline CDR1 DFQATT, CDR2 SNEGSKA (reference sequence). V lost 2 bases, J lost 6 bases, and 19 bases lay in between. The DNA for the CDR3 is TGCAGTGCTAGAATCCCGAGAACCGCCGGGGCCGGGGAGCTGTTTTTT. It specifies CSARIPRTAGAGELFF.

With regard to this clonotype: This may be a read error, as it is one base from a much larger clone. This chain connects TRBV30 to TRBJ2-4, with D perhaps TRBD1 (6 bases). Germline CDR1 GTSNPN, CDR2 SVGIG (reference sequence). V dropped 2 bases and J dropped 9 bases, with 17 bases sitting between them. The CDR3 has 14 amino acids. The chain's CDR3 is CAWSPWTETSIQYF. In DNA form, the CDR3 reads TGTGCCTGGAGTCCCTGGACAGAGACAAGCATTCAGTACTTC.

This clonotype has only one observation. The chain joins TRBV10-3 to TRBJ2-2; 7 nucleotides line up with TRBD2. CDR1 and CDR2 (germline): ENHRY, SYGVKD. Trimming at V came to 10 bases and at J to 4 bases, leaving 15 bases not matched to a gene. CDR3 length equals 16 residues. The CDR3 here is CATNIGGRASTGELFF. CDR3 sequence (DNA): TGTGCCACCAACATAGGAGGGAGGGCGAGCACCGGGGAGCTGTTTTTT.

This clonotype was counted at least ten times. This chain uses TRBV2 with TRBJ2-7; 9 nucleotides agree with TRBD1. The CDR3 consists of 14 residues. V dropped 7 bases and J dropped 7; count of bases not matched to a gene: 11. CDR1 and CDR2 (germline): SNHLY, FYNNEI. DNA for the CDR3: TGTGCCAGCATTAAGGACAGGGGACTACTTGAGCAGTACTTC. Its translation is CASIKDRGLLEQYF.

The table lists this clonotype with many counts. This rearrangement joins TRBV28 to TRBJ1-2, with TRBD1 matching 7 bases. This CDR3 has 13 residues. The germline V gene has CDR1 MDHEN and CDR2 SYDVKM. V shed 6 bases and J 10 bases; nucleotides not matched to a gene: 11. Here the CDR3 DNA reads TGTGCCAGCAGGATCGGATACAGGGGTTCCTACACCTTC. It codes for CASRIGYRGSYTF.